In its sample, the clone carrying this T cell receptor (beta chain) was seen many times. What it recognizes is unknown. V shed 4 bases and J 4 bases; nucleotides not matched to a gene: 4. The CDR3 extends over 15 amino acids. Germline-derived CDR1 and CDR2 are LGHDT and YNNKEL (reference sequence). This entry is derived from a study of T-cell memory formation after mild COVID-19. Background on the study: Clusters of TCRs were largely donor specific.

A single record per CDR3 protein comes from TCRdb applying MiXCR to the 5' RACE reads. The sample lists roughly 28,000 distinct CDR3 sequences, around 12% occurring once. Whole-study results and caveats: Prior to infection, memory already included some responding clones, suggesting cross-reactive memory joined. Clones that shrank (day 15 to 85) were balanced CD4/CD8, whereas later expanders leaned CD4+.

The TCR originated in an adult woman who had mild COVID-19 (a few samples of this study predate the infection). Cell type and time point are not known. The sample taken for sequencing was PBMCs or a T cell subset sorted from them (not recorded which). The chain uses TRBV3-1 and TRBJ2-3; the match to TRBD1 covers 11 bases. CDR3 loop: CASSRRTGGADTQYF. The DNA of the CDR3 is TGTGCCAGCAGCCGAAGGACAGGGGGCGCAGATACGCAGTATTTT.